This entry lists 30 T cell receptor beta chains sequenced from one sample in a study of radiotherapy plus CTLA-4 blockade in lung cancer. Clones were read by immunoSEQ multiplex PCR, and TCRdb kept only the in-frame ones, dropping some. Of more than 75,000 clones in the sample, roughly 86% were seen once. The sample here was peripheral blood, taken from a patient treated with radiotherapy plus ipilimumab. These TCRs come from a human donor with non-small cell lung cancer who had stable disease on radiotherapy plus ipilimumab.

Only one count was recorded for this clone. V and J are TRBV5-4 and TRBJ2-2, with TRBD1 matching 10 bases. The V and J ends lost 4 bases and 0 bases, in that order; junction bases with no gene match: 6. Germline lookup yields CDR1 SGHNT and CDR2 YYREEE (reference sequence). The CDR3 has 17 amino acids. CDR3 DNA: TGTGCCAGCAGCAAAGGACAGGGGGAAGCGAACACCGGGGAGCTGTTTTTT. Encoded protein: CASSKGQGEANTGELFF.

The chain employs TRBV30 and TRBJ2-2; 7 bases align to TRBD1. Unmatched junction bases numbered 8, after V lost 3 bases and J lost 4 bases. This CDR3 has 15 amino acids. Looked up from germline, CDR1 is GTSNPN and CDR2 is SVGIG (reference sequence). This chain's CDR3 is CAWRWGQTITGELFF. CDR3 nucleotide sequence: TGTGCCTGGAGATGGGGACAGACCATCACCGGGGAGCTGTTTTTT.

The DNA of the CDR3 is TGCGCCAGCAGCACCGGGACAGTGGGCCTCGGCGAGCAGTACTTC. Translated: CASSTGTVGLGEQYF. The V and J genes are TRBV5-1 and TRBJ2-7; 7 bases are shared with TRBD1. V dropped 4 bases and J dropped 6; count of bases not matched to a gene: 13. The CDR3 runs to 15 residues. Germline-derived CDR1 and CDR2 are SGHRS and YFSETQ.

CDR3 amino acids: CASRSPGIAGYTF. For the CDR3, the DNA is TGTGCCAGCAGATCCCCAGGGATTGCTGGCTACACCTTC. This chain uses TRBV9 with TRBJ1-2, with D perhaps matching TRBD1 (5 bases). CDR3 length: 13 amino acids. Germline V gene data show CDR1 as SGDLS and CDR2 as YYNGEE. Trimming removed 5 bases from V and 7 bases from J, with 15 bases in between.

This chain connects TRBV21-1 to TRBJ2-7; the table's TRBD1 call for D was not verified on the DNA. TRBV21-1 is given as a pseudogene. The CDR3 contains 15 residues. The CDR3 bases are TGTGCCAGCAGCAAAGCCTGGGACAAGCTCTACGAGCAGTACTTC. This codes for CASSKAWDKLYEQYF.

This chain connects TRBV6-5 to TRBJ1-4, with a possible D match to TRBD1 (6 bases). Trimming removed 6 bases from V and 6 bases from J, with 17 bases in between. Germline V gene lookup returns CDR1 MNHEY and CDR2 SVGAGI. The CDR3 sequence is 15 residues long. In DNA form, the CDR3 reads TGTGCCAGCAGCTCCACGGACAGTTTCGATGAAAAACTGTTTTTT. It encodes CASSSTDSFDEKLFF.

The chain joins TRBV29-1 to TRBJ2-5; a weak D match, TRBD1 (6 bases). Germline V lookup: CDR1 SQVTM, CDR2 ANQGSEA. V dropped 6 bases and J dropped 2 bases, with 10 bases sitting between them. This CDR3 spans 12 amino acids. CDR3 protein: CSVGQFQETQYF. CDR3 nucleotides: TGCAGCGTCGGACAGTTTCAAGAGACCCAGTACTTC. Drawing the rest from reference TRBV29-1 and TRBJ2-5, the complete variable domain is SAVISQKPSRDICQRGTSLTIQCQVDSQVTMMFWYRQQPGQSLTLIATANQGSEATYESGFVIDKFPISRPNLTFSTLTVSNMSPEDSSIYLCSVGQFQETQYFGPGTRLLVL.

This clone was counted a few times. V gene TRBV19 combines with J gene TRBJ2-6; D is possibly TRBD1 (6 bases). The CDR3 sequence is 17 residues long. Trimming pared 5 bases from V and 0 bases from J, leaving 14 bases between. Germline V gene sequence: CDR1 LNHDA, CDR2 SQIVND (reference sequence). CDR3 region: CASSLQGVNSGANVLTF. The CDR3 region has the DNA TGTGCCAGTAGTCTACAGGGCGTCAACTCTGGGGCCAACGTCCTGACTTTC.

The chain is built from TRBV7-9 and TRBJ1-2; D unclear. V was trimmed by 5 bases and J by 4 bases, leaving 11 bases between them. This CDR3 comprises 13 residues. Germline V gives CDR1 SEHNR, CDR2 FQNEAQ (reference sequence). The CDR3 DNA reads TGTGCCAGCAGCCCTGACGGCCTCTATGGCTACACCTTC. It encodes CASSPDGLYGYTF.

This chain links TRBV7-9 with TRBJ2-5; no clear D gene. The CDR3 length is 11 residues. V lost 5 bases and J lost 1, with 2 bases in between. Germline CDR1 reads SEHNR; CDR2 reads FQNEAQ (reference sequence). CDR3 loop: CASSPQETQYF. The CDR3 DNA reads TGTGCCAGCAGCCCCCAAGAGACCCAGTACTTC.

DNA for the CDR3: TGTGCCAGCAGCCGGACTAGGGTAGTCCTCAATGAGCAGTTCTTC. It encodes CASSRTRVVLNEQFF. The chain couples TRBV7-3 to TRBJ2-1, with TRBD2 matching over 7 bases. The CDR3 covers 15 residues. With V trimmed by 5 bases and J by 6 bases, 10 bases remained unmatched. The germline CDR1 and CDR2 sequences are SGHTA and FQGTGA.

The chain couples TRBV28 to TRBJ1-2; weak D call: TRBD1 (6 bases). V lost 5 bases to trimming and J lost 5 bases, with 15 bases between them. CDR1 is MDHEN and CDR2 is SYDVKM in the germline V gene. There are 14 residues in the CDR3. The CDR3 DNA follows: TGTGCCAGCAGTAACCACGGGGGCAAATATGGCTACACCTTC. As protein: CASSNHGGKYGYTF.

This clone was recorded only once. The chain couples TRBV11-2 to TRBJ1-2; D possibly corresponds to TRBD1 (5 bases). The ends were cut back, 4 bases at V and 8 bases at J, with 17 bases in the middle. CDR3 length equals 14 residues. Germline V lookup: CDR1 SGHAT, CDR2 FQNNGV. In nucleotides, the CDR3 is TGTGCCAGCAGCTCCAAGACAGCTGGACGGGGCTACACCTTC. It is translated as CASSSKTAGRGYTF.

A remark on this clone: One junction end disagrees with the germline gene, perhaps due to a read error. Other nucleotide sequences from this sample produce the same CDR3. This chain links TRBV9 with TRBJ2-3; 9 bases align to TRBD1. Germline V gene sequence: CDR1 SGDLS, CDR2 YYNGEE. The CDR3 contains 15 residues. CDR3 in amino acids: CASTVGQGMADTQYF. As DNA, the CDR3 is TGTGCCAGCACCGTAGGACAGGGGATGGCAGATACGCAGTATTTC. Supplemented by reference TRBV9 and TRBJ2-3, the full variable domain reads DSGVTQTPKHLITATGQRVTLRCSPRSGDLSVYWYQQSLDQGLQFLIQYYNGEERAKGNILERFSAQQFPDLHSELNLSSLELGDSALYFCASTVGQGMADTQYFGPGTRLTVL.

The chain employs TRBV6-5 and TRBJ2-1; D call uncertain. CDR3 length equals 15 residues. The germline V gene encodes CDR1 MNHEY and CDR2 SVGAGI. V dropped 9 bases and J dropped 0 bases, with 15 bases sitting between them. This CDR3 reads CASQPDRSSYNEQFF. The CDR3 region has the DNA TGTGCCAGTCAGCCCGATAGGAGCTCCTACAATGAGCAGTTCTTC.

The chain combines TRBV28 with TRBJ1-4; TRBD1 aligns across 12 bases. CDR1 and CDR2 (germline): MDHEN, SYDVKM. The J segment lost 8 bases and the V segment lost 2 bases, leaving 3 bases of the junction unmatched. The CDR3 runs to 15 residues. The CDR3 DNA is TGTGCCAGCAGTTTAGGGGGGACAGGGGGCGAAAAACTGTTTTTT. Protein sequence: CASSLGGTGGEKLFF.

The chain joins TRBV11-2 to TRBJ1-4, with 7 bases matching TRBD1. The CDR3 sequence is 16 residues long. V lost 5 bases, J lost 0 bases, and 6 bases stayed unmatched. Looked up from germline, CDR1 is SGHAT and CDR2 is FQNNGV. CDR3 loop: CASSRGQLATNEKLFF. CDR3 nucleotides: TGTGCCAGCAGCAGGGGACAGTTAGCAACTAATGAAAAACTGTTTTTT.

There are a few counts of this clone. This rearrangement joins TRBV28 to TRBJ2-7; 7 bases map to TRBD1. Germline loops: CDR1 MDHEN, CDR2 SYDVKM. This CDR3 has 13 amino acids. After removal of 5 bases from V and 6 bases from J, the junction contained 7 bases not matched to a gene. This chain's CDR3 is CASSPQGFGEQYF. In nucleotides, the CDR3 is TGTGCCAGCAGTCCACAGGGGTTTGGCGAGCAGTACTTC.

This chain uses TRBV6-1 with TRBJ2-3, with 9 bases matching TRBD1. The length of the CDR3 is 16 residues. Germline V CDR1 and CDR2: MNHNS, SASEGT. J lost 4 bases, V lost 3 bases, and 8 bases had no gene match. The CDR3: CASSEGTGIGADTQYF. CDR3 bases: TGTGCCAGCAGTGAGGGGACAGGGATAGGAGCAGATACGCAGTATTTT.

This chain links TRBV7-2 with TRBJ2-3, with 16 bases aligning to TRBD2. Looked up from germline, CDR1 is SGHTA and CDR2 is FQGNSA. V shed 5 bases and J 4 bases; nucleotides not matched to a gene: 6. The CDR3 sequence is 17 residues long. The CDR3 reads CASSPAGLAGGSDTQYF. Written as DNA, the CDR3 is TGTGCCAGCAGCCCCGCGGGACTAGCGGGGGGGTCAGATACGCAGTATTTT.

The chain is built from TRBV23-1 and TRBJ2-7; TRBD1 matches 8 bases. TRBV23-1 is marked as an open reading frame, function uncertain. CDR3 length: 16 amino acids. V was clipped by 9 bases and J by 1 base; unmatched bases: 14. Here the CDR3 DNA reads TGCGCCAGGATGGACAGGGTGTCTTGCAAATCCTACGAGCAGTACTTC. This translates into CARMDRVSCKSYEQYF.

V gene TRBV28 combines with J gene TRBJ2-7; either TRBD1 or TRBD2 may fit D (5 bases each). Trimming took off 6 bases at V and 3 bases at J, with 15 bases between the two ends. The CDR3 loop spans 14 amino acids. Germline lookup yields CDR1 MDHEN and CDR2 SYDVKM. The CDR3, as DNA: TGTGCCAGCAGCACGGGGCTTTACTTCTACGAGCAGTACTTC. Its protein is CASSTGLYFYEQYF.

The chain uses TRBV7-2 and TRBJ1-3; D is undetermined. Trimming removed 0 bases at V and 0 bases at J, with 9 bases between. The CDR3 contains 16 residues. The germline V gene encodes CDR1 SGHTA and CDR2 FQGNSA. DNA of the CDR3: TGTGCCAGCAGCTTAGCGGTCAGGAGCTCTGGAAACACCATATATTTT. As protein: CASSLAVRSSGNTIYF. The complete variable domain, with remaining parts taken from reference TRBV7-2 and TRBJ1-3, reads GAGVSQSPSNKVTEKGKDVELRCDPISGHTALYWYRQSLGQGLEFLIYFQGNSAPDKSGLPSDRFSAERTGGSVSTLTIQRTQQEDSAVYLCASSLAVRSSGNTIYFGEGSWLTVV.

The chain combines TRBV28 with TRBJ2-3; 7 nucleotides agree with TRBD2. This CDR3 contains 15 residues. Germline V gene lookup returns CDR1 MDHEN and CDR2 SYDVKM. J was trimmed by 4 bases and V by 7 bases; bases with no gene match: 11. Here the CDR3 reads CASTRGAGAADTQYF. CDR3 coding DNA: TGTGCCAGCACCCGAGGGGCGGGAGCCGCAGATACGCAGTATTTT. The entire variable domain, with the rest obtained from reference TRBV28 and TRBJ2-3, is as follows: DVKVTQSSRYLVKRTGEKVFLECVQDMDHENMFWYRQDPGLGLRLIYFSYDVKMKEKGDIPEGYSVSREKKERFSLILESASTNQTSMYLCASTRGAGAADTQYFGPGTRLTVL.

The chain combines TRBV5-1 with TRBJ2-3; 7 bases agree with TRBD1. V dropped 4 bases and J dropped 3; count of bases not matched to a gene: 5. This CDR3 comprises 14 residues. Germline values: CDR1 SGHRS, CDR2 YFSETQ. CDR3 DNA: TGCGCCAGCAGCACCGGGACAGATACAGATACGCAGTATTTT. Translation gives CASSTGTDTDTQYF.

The V and J genes are TRBV7-2 and TRBJ1-2; 9 bases agree with TRBD1. Trimming removed 6 bases from V and 8 bases from J; junction bases left unmatched: 13. Germline V lookup: CDR1 SGHTA, CDR2 FQGNSA. The CDR3 is made up of 15 amino acids. The DNA of the CDR3 is TGTGCCAGCAGAGCATCCGGGACAGGGCCTTTCGGCTACACCTTC. It specifies CASRASGTGPFGYTF.

The rearrangement joins TRBV19 to TRBJ1-6; D unclear. CDR1 LNHDA and CDR2 SQIVND come from the germline V gene (reference sequence). V lost 5 bases to trimming and J lost 10 bases, with 12 bases between them. This CDR3 region has 13 residues. The CDR3 sequence is CASSVGNGSPLHF. CDR3 bases: TGTGCCAGTAGTGTGGGAAATGGGTCACCCCTCCACTTT.

DNA of the CDR3: TGTGCCAGCAGCACGGGGGGGGCCGTTTACGAGCAGTACTTC. This codes for CASSTGGAVYEQYF. The chain uses TRBV6-6 and TRBJ2-7, with TRBD2 matching 8 bases. The junction had 8 bases not matched to a gene; V was cut back by 6 bases and J by 4 bases. From germline, CDR1 is MNHNY and CDR2 SVGAGI (reference sequence). The CDR3 consists of 14 residues.

This sequence joins TRBV5-1 and TRBJ2-2; possible D gene TRBD2, 5 bases. CDR3 size: 13 residues. Germline lookup yields CDR1 SGHRS and CDR2 YFSETQ. Deletions cut 4 bases from V and 5 bases from J, with 9 bases between. The CDR3: CASSSGGTGELFF. Written as DNA, the CDR3 is TGCGCCAGCAGCAGCGGAGGTACCGGGGAGCTGTTTTTT.

V gene TRBV18 combines with J gene TRBJ2-5; either TRBD1 or TRBD2 may fit D (6 bases each). CDR1 KGHSH and CDR2 LQKENI come from the germline V gene. The CDR3 is 15 amino acids. V lost 3 bases and J 2 bases, leaving 13 bases between the germline ends. DNA for the CDR3: TGTGCCAGCTCACCCCGGGGGCCCCCACAAGAGACCCAGTACTTC. It encodes CASSPRGPPQETQYF.